This TCR beta chain originates from a study of tissue T cells after allogeneic stem cell transplantation. Trimming cost V 1 base and J 1 base; bases outside gene matches: 6. The CDR3 runs to 17 residues. The germline CDR1 and CDR2 sequences are SGHNT and YENEEA. This table comes from immunoSEQ multiplex PCR, and its TCRdb copy is limited to in-frame clones, with some not included. The repertoire holds tens of thousands of clones, with 80% to 95% as singletons. The specimen was blood, collected before transplantation. The chain carries TRBV11-3 and TRBJ2-1; 8 bases map to TRBD2. This sequence was found in a woman between 35 and 75 years old who later had graft-versus-host disease after an allogeneic stem cell transplant. CDR3 in amino acids: CASSLGLASGSYNEQFF. In DNA form, the CDR3 reads TGTGCCAGCAGCTTAGGGCTAGCTAGCGGGTCCTACAATGAGCAGTTCTTC. The full variable domain, in which reference TRBV11-3 and TRBJ2-1 provide the parts outside the CDR3, is EAGVVQSPRYKIIEKKQPVAFWCNPISGHNTLYWYLQNLGQGPELLIRYENEEAVDDSQLPKDRFSAERLKGVDSTLKIQPAELGDSAVYLCASSLGLASGSYNEQFFGPGTRLTVL.